This T cell receptor beta chain was profiled in a study of blood T cell repertoires in COVID-19. For the study at large: Sites in the United States, Italy and Spain provided acute and convalescent COVID-19 samples. PBMCs, B-cell-depleted T cells, or T cells provided the cDNA or gDNA that made up the material.

Repertoires were generated with immunoSEQ multiplex PCR, while TCRdb's copy carries only in-frame clones and drops some. The data hold 200,000 to 300,000 clones, with 65% to 90% observed a single time. CDR3 length: 13 residues. Trimming stripped 5 bases from V and 7 bases from J, with 15 bases between. Looked up from germline, CDR1 is SGHTA and CDR2 is FQGNSA. This sequence originates from a man aged 25-45 years with active or convalescent COVID-19. Sequencing input: peripheral blood. The genes are TRBV7-2 and TRBJ2-7, with D perhaps TRBD1 (6 bases). CDR3 region: CASSNRDTFEQYF. DNA for the CDR3: TGTGCCAGCAGCAACCGGGACACCTTTGAGCAGTACTTC.